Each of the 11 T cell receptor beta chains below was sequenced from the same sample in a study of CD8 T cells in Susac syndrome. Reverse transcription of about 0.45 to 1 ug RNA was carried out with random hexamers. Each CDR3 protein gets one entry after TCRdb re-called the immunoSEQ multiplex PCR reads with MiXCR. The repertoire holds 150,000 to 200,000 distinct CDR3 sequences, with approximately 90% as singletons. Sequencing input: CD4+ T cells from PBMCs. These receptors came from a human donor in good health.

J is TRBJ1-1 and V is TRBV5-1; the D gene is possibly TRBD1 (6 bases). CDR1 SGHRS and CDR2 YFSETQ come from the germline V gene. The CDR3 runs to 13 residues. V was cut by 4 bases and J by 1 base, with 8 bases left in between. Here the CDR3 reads CASSAGQNTEAFF. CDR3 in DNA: TGCGCCAGCAGCGCGGGACAGAACACTGAAGCTTTCTTT. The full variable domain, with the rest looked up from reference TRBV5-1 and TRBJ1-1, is KAGVTQTPRYLIKTRGQQVTLSCSPISGHRSVSWYQQTPGQGLQFLFEYFSETQRNKGNFPGRFSGRQFSNSRSEMNVSTLELGDSALYLCASSAGQNTEAFFGQGTRLTVV.

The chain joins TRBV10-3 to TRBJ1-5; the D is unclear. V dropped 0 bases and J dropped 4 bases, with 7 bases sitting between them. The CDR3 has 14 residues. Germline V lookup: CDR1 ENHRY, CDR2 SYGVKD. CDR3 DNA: TGTGCCATCAGTGAGTCTGCACGAAATCAGCCCCAGCATTTT. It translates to CAISESARNQPQHF.

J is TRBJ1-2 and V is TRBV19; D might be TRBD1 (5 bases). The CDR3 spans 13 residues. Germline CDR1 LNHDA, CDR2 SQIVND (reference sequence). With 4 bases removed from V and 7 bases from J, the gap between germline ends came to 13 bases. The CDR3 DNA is TGTGCCAGTAGTACCCCCAGGGTCTCTGGCTACACCTTC. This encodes CASSTPRVSGYTF.

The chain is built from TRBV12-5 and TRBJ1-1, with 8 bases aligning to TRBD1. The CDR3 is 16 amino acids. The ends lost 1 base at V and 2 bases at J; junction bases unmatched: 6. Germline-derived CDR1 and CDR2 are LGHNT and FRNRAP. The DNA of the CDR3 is TGTGCTAGTGGTTTGGCCCCTGGACAGGGTAACACTGAAGCTTTCTTT. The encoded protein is CASGLAPGQGNTEAFF.

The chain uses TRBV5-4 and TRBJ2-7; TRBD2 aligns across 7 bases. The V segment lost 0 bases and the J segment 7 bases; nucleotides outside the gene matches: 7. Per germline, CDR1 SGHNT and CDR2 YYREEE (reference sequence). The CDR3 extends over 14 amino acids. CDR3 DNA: TGTGCCAGCAGCTTGGTTGGGAGGGAGGAAGAGCAGTACTTC. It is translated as CASSLVGREEEQYF.

CDR3 in DNA: TGTGCCAGCAGCCAAGTTGGCACTGAAGCTTTCTTT. Encoded protein: CASSQVGTEAFF. The V and J genes are TRBV4-2 and TRBJ1-1; no clear D gene. The germline CDR1 and CDR2 sequences are LGHNA and YNFKEQ. CDR3 length: 12 residues. Trimming cost V 1 base and J 4 bases, with 4 bases left between them.

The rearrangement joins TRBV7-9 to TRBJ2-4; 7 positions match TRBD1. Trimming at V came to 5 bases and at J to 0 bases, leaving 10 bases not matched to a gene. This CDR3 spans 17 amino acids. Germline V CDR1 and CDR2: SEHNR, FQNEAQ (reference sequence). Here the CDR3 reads CASSPLTGIEAKNIQYF. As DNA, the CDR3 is TGTGCCAGCAGCCCGTTGACAGGGATAGAAGCCAAAAACATTCAGTACTTC.

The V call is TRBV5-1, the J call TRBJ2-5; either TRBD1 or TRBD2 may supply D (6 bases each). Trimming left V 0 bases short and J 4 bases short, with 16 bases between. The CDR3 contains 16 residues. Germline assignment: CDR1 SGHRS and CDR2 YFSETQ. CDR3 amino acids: CASSLGGRGGGETQYF. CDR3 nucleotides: TGCGCCAGCAGCTTGGGGGGCAGGGGAGGAGGAGAGACCCAGTACTTC.

CDR3 sequence: CASSSQVQETQYF. CDR3 DNA: TGTGCCAGCTCGTCACAGGTCCAAGAGACCCAGTACTTC. The rearrangement links TRBV18 to TRBJ2-5; possible D gene TRBD1, 5 bases. Trimming cost V 6 bases and J 1 base, with 9 bases left between them. The germline gives CDR1 KGHSH, CDR2 LQKENI. This CDR3 has 13 residues.

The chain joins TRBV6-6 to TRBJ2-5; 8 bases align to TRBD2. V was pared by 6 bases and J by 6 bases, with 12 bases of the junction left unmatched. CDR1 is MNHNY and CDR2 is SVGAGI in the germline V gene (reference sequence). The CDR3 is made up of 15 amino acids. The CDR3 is CASSNDGLALQTQYF. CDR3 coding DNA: TGTGCCAGCAGCAACGACGGACTAGCCCTTCAGACCCAGTACTTC.

The CDR3 here is CASSLGPLADNEKLFF. The CDR3, as DNA: TGCGCCAGCAGCTTGGGACCGCTCGCGGATAATGAAAAACTGTTTTTT. This chain joins TRBV5-1 and TRBJ1-4; D ambiguous. Germline V gene sequence: CDR1 SGHRS, CDR2 YFSETQ. The germline V and J ends were trimmed by 0 bases and 4 bases, with 13 bases remaining between them. The CDR3 loop spans 16 amino acids.